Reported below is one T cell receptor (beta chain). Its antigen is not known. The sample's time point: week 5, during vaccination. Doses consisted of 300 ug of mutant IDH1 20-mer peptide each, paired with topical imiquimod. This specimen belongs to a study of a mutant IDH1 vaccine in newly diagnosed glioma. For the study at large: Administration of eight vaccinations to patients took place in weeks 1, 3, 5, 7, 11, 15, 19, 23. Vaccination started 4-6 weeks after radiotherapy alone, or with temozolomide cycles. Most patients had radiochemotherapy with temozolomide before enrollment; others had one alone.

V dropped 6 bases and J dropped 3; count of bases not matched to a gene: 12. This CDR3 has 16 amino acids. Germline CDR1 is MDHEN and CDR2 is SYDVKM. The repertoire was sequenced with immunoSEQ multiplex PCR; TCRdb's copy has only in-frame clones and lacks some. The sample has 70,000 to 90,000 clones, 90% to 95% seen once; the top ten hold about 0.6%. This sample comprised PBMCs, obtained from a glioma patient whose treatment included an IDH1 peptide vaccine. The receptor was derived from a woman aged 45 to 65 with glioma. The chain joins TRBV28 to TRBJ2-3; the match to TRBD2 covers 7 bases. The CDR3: CASRGREDHGTDTQYF. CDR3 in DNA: TGTGCCAGCAGGGGACGGGAGGACCATGGGACAGATACGCAGTATTTT.